This entry concerns a single T cell receptor beta chain. TCRdb keeps only in-frame clones here, not all; method: immunoSEQ multiplex PCR. The repertoire holds 70,000 to 90,000 clones, with 65% to 90% as singletons. This entry comes from a study of blood T cell repertoires in COVID-19. The J segment lost 4 bases and the V segment lost 3 bases, leaving 2 bases of the junction unmatched. The CDR3 has 14 amino acids. The V gene's germline CDR1 is SGHRS and CDR2 YFSETQ. The sample consisted of peripheral blood. The origin of this receptor is a man over 45 with COVID-19, enrolled during active disease. The chain recombines TRBV5-1 with TRBJ2-3, with 10 bases aligning to TRBD1. As DNA, the CDR3 is TGCGCCAGCAGCTCGACAGGGGGCGCAGATACGCAGTATTTT. Amino acids: CASSSTGGADTQYF.